This TCR beta chain was recovered during a study of T cell changes during pregnancy in multiple sclerosis. There are 13 residues in the CDR3. The V and J ends lost 3 bases and 2 bases respectively, with 6 bases between them. Per germline, CDR1 SGHRS and CDR2 YFSETQ. Assay: immunoSEQ multiplex PCR; the TCRdb copy retains only in-frame clones and omits some. Among some 80,000 clones listed, approximately 95% were seen once. This clonotype was sampled from a female donor with multiple sclerosis, enrolled in a pregnancy study. The V gene is TRBV5-1, the J gene TRBJ2-1; D unclear. This specimen was peripheral blood, taken in the first trimester of pregnancy. CDR3 residues: CASSSGPYNEQFF. In DNA form, the CDR3 reads TGCGCCAGCAGCTCGGGTCCCTACAATGAGCAGTTCTTC.